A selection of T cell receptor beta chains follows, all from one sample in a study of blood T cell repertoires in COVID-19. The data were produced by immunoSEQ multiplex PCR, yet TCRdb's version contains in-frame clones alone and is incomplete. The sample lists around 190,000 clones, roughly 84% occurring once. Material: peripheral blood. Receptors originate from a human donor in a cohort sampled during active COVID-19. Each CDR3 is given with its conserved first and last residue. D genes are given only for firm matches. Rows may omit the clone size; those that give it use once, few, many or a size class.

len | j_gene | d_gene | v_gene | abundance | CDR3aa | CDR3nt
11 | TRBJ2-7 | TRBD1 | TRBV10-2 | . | CASRQGYEQYF | TGCGCCAGTAGACAGGGTTACGAGCAGTACTTC
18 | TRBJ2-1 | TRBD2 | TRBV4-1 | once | CASSQVPLIAGIYNEQFF | TGCGCCAGCAGCCAAGTTCCGCTTATAGCGGGAATATACAATGAGCAGTTCTTC
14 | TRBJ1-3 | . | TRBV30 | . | CAWSYPGSGNTIYF | TGTGCCTGGAGTTACCCAGGGTCAGGAAACACCATATATTTT
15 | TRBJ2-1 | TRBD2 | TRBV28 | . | CASSPPGLPRDEQFF | TGTGCCAGCAGCCCCCCGGGACTACCAAGGGATGAGCAGTTCTTC
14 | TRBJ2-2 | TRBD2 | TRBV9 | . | CASRPGTTTGELFF | TGTGCCAGCAGACCGGGGACTACCACCGGGGAGCTGTTTTTT
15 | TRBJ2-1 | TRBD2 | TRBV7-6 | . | CASSTGLAGVVEQFF | TGTGCCAGCAGCACGGGACTAGCGGGAGTGGTTGAGCAGTTCTTC
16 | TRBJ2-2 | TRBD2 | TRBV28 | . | CASTLRAGVHTGELFF | TGTGCCAGCACCTTGCGGGCGGGAGTTCACACCGGGGAGCTGTTTTTT
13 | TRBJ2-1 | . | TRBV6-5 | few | CASSSSGYNEQFF | .
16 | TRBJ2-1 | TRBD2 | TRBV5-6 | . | CASSHTSGSSYNEQFF | TGTGCCAGCAGCCATACTAGCGGGAGTTCCTACAATGAGCAGTTCTTC
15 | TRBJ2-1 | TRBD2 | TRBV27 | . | CASSFNSGRSHEQFF | TGTGCCAGCAGTTTCAATAGCGGGAGATCGCATGAGCAGTTCTTC